A selection of T cell receptor beta chains follows, all from one sample in a study of blood T cell repertoires in COVID-19. Generated by immunoSEQ multiplex PCR, the TCRdb table keeps only in-frame clones and is missing some. The sample comprises 110,000 to 150,000 clones, 79% of which are singletons, and approximately 3.5% rests with the top ten. The material sequenced was peripheral blood. These receptor sequences come from a man in his fifties or sixties with acute or convalescent COVID-19. CDR3s include the opening cysteine and the closing phenylalanine or tryptophan. Fields, in order: J gene, clone size, D gene, V gene, CDR3 DNA, CDR3 protein. The D gene is left open where the match is weak. Some rows have no size entry. The others give once, few or many, or a class for an expanded clone.

j_gene: TRBJ1-2; abundance: -; d_gene: -; v_gene: TRBV7-9; CDR3nt: TGTGCCAGCAGAACCTCAGGGGACTATGGCTACACCTTC; CDR3aa: CASRTSGDYGYTF
j_gene: TRBJ1-5; abundance: once; d_gene: TRBD1; v_gene: TRBV7-8; CDR3nt: TGTGCCAGCAGCTTAGCAGGGGGCTCGACGAGCAATCAGCCCCAGCATTTT; CDR3aa: CASSLAGGSTSNQPQHF
j_gene: TRBJ2-2; abundance: once; d_gene: TRBD1; v_gene: TRBV4-2; CDR3nt: TGTGCCAGCAGCCAGAACAGGGGCCCCGGGGAGCTGTTTTTT; CDR3aa: CASSQNRGPGELFF
j_gene: TRBJ1-3; abundance: -; d_gene: -; v_gene: TRBV5-6; CDR3nt: TGTGCCAGCAGCTGGGCGGGCGAAGGAAACACCATATATTTT; CDR3aa: CASSWAGEGNTIYF
j_gene: TRBJ2-5; abundance: once; d_gene: -; v_gene: TRBV12-3/TRBV12-4; CDR3nt: TGTGCCAGCACCCGGGGAGAGACCCAGTACTTC; CDR3aa: CASTRGETQYF
j_gene: TRBJ1-1; abundance: -; d_gene: TRBD1; v_gene: TRBV19; CDR3nt: TGTGCCAGCCAACAGACAGGGGGCATCACTGAAGCTTTCTTT; CDR3aa: CASQQTGGITEAFF
j_gene: TRBJ2-7; abundance: -; d_gene: -; v_gene: TRBV4-2; CDR3nt: TGTGCCAGCAGCCAAGCTGTGGGGGCGCAGTACGAGCAGTACTTC; CDR3aa: CASSQAVGAQYEQYF
j_gene: TRBJ2-5; abundance: -; d_gene: TRBD2; v_gene: TRBV4-3; CDR3nt: TGCGCCAGCAGCCAAGTTAGCGGGAGGCAAGAGACCCAGTACTTC; CDR3aa: CASSQVSGRQETQYF
j_gene: TRBJ2-3; abundance: -; d_gene: -; v_gene: TRBV30; CDR3nt: TGTGCCTGGACCTCAGGGTTGTCCACAGATACGCAGTATTTT; CDR3aa: CAWTSGLSTDTQYF
j_gene: TRBJ1-1; abundance: -; d_gene: -; v_gene: TRBV6-5; CDR3nt: TGTGCCAGCAACTCATACACTGAAGCTTTCTTT; CDR3aa: CASNSYTEAFF
j_gene: TRBJ2-5; abundance: -; d_gene: TRBD1; v_gene: TRBV5-1; CDR3nt: TGCGCCAGCAGCTTTGGGGACAGGGGAGGGGAAGAGACCCAGTACTTC; CDR3aa: CASSFGDRGGEETQYF
j_gene: TRBJ2-2; abundance: -; d_gene: -; v_gene: TRBV6-6; CDR3nt: TGTGCCACCCCCAGTTCAAGAGCGGATAACACCGGGGAGCTGTTTTTT; CDR3aa: CATPSSRADNTGELFF
j_gene: TRBJ1-3; abundance: -; d_gene: -; v_gene: TRBV5-6; CDR3nt: TGTGCCAGCAGCCCCCAGGGTCCAATCTCTGGAAACACCATATATTTT; CDR3aa: CASSPQGPISGNTIYF
j_gene: TRBJ2-5; abundance: -; d_gene: TRBD1; v_gene: TRBV25-1; CDR3nt: TGTGCCAGCAGTGAACGACAGGGGAGAGAGACCCAGTACTTC; CDR3aa: CASSERQGRETQYF
j_gene: TRBJ2-5; abundance: -; d_gene: -; v_gene: TRBV29-1; CDR3nt: TGCAGCGTTGCAAGGGGTGGAGAGACCCAGTACTTC; CDR3aa: CSVARGGETQYF
j_gene: TRBJ2-7; abundance: -; d_gene: TRBD2; v_gene: TRBV27; CDR3nt: TGTGCCAGCAGTAGGTTCGGCGGGGGGAGCTCCTACGAGCAGTACTTC; CDR3aa: CASSRFGGGSSYEQYF
j_gene: TRBJ1-5; abundance: -; d_gene: -; v_gene: TRBV4-2; CDR3nt: TGTGCCAGCAGCCCCAGGGTTGATCAGCCCCAGCATTTT; CDR3aa: CASSPRVDQPQHF
j_gene: TRBJ1-2; abundance: -; d_gene: TRBD1; v_gene: TRBV28; CDR3nt: TGTGCCAGCAGTTTATCCGGGACAGGGGTGCACTATGGCTACACCTTC; CDR3aa: CASSLSGTGVHYGYTF
j_gene: TRBJ2-3; abundance: -; d_gene: TRBD2; v_gene: TRBV19; CDR3nt: TGTGCCAGTAGTCTTTCCTTAGCGGGAGGCTCGACAGATACGCAGTATTTT; CDR3aa: CASSLSLAGGSTDTQYF
j_gene: TRBJ2-1; abundance: -; d_gene: TRBD2; v_gene: TRBV28; CDR3nt: TGTGCCAGCAGTTCCCCAGACGCGGGAGCCTACAATGAGCAGTTCTTC; CDR3aa: CASSSPDAGAYNEQFF
j_gene: TRBJ1-2; abundance: -; d_gene: TRBD1; v_gene: TRBV6-2/TRBV6-3; CDR3nt: TGTGCCAGCAGTTCAACAGGGGCGTATGGCTACACCTTC; CDR3aa: CASSSTGAYGYTF
j_gene: TRBJ2-1; abundance: -; d_gene: TRBD1; v_gene: TRBV6-1; CDR3nt: TGTGCCAGCAGTGCCCTAGCCGGGACAGGAAGCAATGAGCAGTTCTTC; CDR3aa: CASSALAGTGSNEQFF
j_gene: TRBJ2-7; abundance: few; d_gene: TRBD2; v_gene: TRBV7-9; CDR3nt: TGTGCCAGCAGCGAGACTAGCGGGAGGCCCGAGCAGTACTTC; CDR3aa: CASSETSGRPEQYF
j_gene: TRBJ1-5; abundance: few; d_gene: TRBD1; v_gene: TRBV19; CDR3nt: TGTGCCAGTAGTATCAGGGGGAATCAGCCCCAGCATTTT; CDR3aa: CASSIRGNQPQHF
j_gene: TRBJ1-2; abundance: -; d_gene: -; v_gene: TRBV4-3; CDR3nt: TGCGCCAGCAGCCAAGGGCAGGGAAGTTTCGGCTACACCTTC; CDR3aa: CASSQGQGSFGYTF
j_gene: TRBJ2-1; abundance: -; d_gene: -; v_gene: TRBV11-2; CDR3nt: TGTGCCAGCAGCTTCGGGCAGGGGTCCTACAATGAGCAGTTCTTC; CDR3aa: CASSFGQGSYNEQFF
j_gene: TRBJ1-1; abundance: -; d_gene: -; v_gene: TRBV19; CDR3nt: TGTGCCAGTAGTAGGTTACCCGGTGGTCCTGAAGCTTTCTTT; CDR3aa: CASSRLPGGPEAFF
j_gene: TRBJ2-1; abundance: -; d_gene: -; v_gene: TRBV28; CDR3nt: TGTGCCAGCAGTTATTCCGGTCCTCGGAATGAGCAGTTCTTC; CDR3aa: CASSYSGPRNEQFF
j_gene: TRBJ1-2; abundance: few; d_gene: -; v_gene: TRBV28; CDR3nt: TGTGCCAGCAGTAGGACGCTGTTGGGGGCGCTTGGCTACACCTTC; CDR3aa: CASSRTLLGALGYTF
j_gene: TRBJ1-1; abundance: -; d_gene: TRBD1; v_gene: TRBV18; CDR3nt: TGTGCCAGCTCACCACCTGGGACAGGGGCGAACACTGAAGCTTTCTTT; CDR3aa: CASSPPGTGANTEAFF
j_gene: TRBJ1-6; abundance: -; d_gene: -; v_gene: TRBV2; CDR3nt: TGTGCCAGCACTCTGGGTTCTAGCAATTCACCCCTCCACTTT; CDR3aa: CASTLGSSNSPLHF
j_gene: TRBJ1-1; abundance: -; d_gene: TRBD1; v_gene: TRBV4-2; CDR3nt: TGTGCCAGCAGCCAAGCAGGGGGCAACACTGAAGCTTTCTTT; CDR3aa: CASSQAGGNTEAFF
j_gene: TRBJ2-1; abundance: -; d_gene: TRBD2; v_gene: TRBV6-5; CDR3nt: TGTGCCAGCAGTTTCGGGGGGGACGACAATGAGCAGTTCTTC; CDR3aa: CASSFGGDDNEQFF
j_gene: TRBJ2-7; abundance: -; d_gene: TRBD2; v_gene: TRBV28; CDR3nt: TGTGCCAGCAGTTCCCCGACTAGCGGGAGGGGATACGAGCAGTACTTC; CDR3aa: CASSSPTSGRGYEQYF
j_gene: TRBJ2-1; abundance: -; d_gene: TRBD1; v_gene: TRBV27; CDR3nt: TGTGCCAGCAAGGGACAGGGCTACAATGAGCAGTTCTTC; CDR3aa: CASKGQGYNEQFF
j_gene: TRBJ2-1; abundance: -; d_gene: TRBD2; v_gene: TRBV30; CDR3nt: TGTGCCTGGGGCCACAGACTAGCGGCCCCCTTGAATGAGCAGTTCTTC; CDR3aa: CAWGHRLAAPLNEQFF
j_gene: TRBJ2-3; abundance: -; d_gene: -; v_gene: TRBV9; CDR3nt: TGTGCCAGCAGCGAGAGTTGGTGGAGAGGTTCAGCCACAGATACGCAGTATTTT; CDR3aa: CASSESWWRGSATDTQYF
j_gene: TRBJ2-2; abundance: -; d_gene: -; v_gene: TRBV7-8; CDR3nt: TGTGCCAGCAGCTTAGTCGCAGGGGTCACCGGGGAGCTGTTTTTT; CDR3aa: CASSLVAGVTGELFF
j_gene: TRBJ1-1; abundance: -; d_gene: TRBD1; v_gene: TRBV7-9; CDR3nt: TGTGCCAGCAGCTTAACAGGGGGTCAGTTTTTAAACACTGAAGCTTTCTTT; CDR3aa: CASSLTGGQFLNTEAFF
j_gene: TRBJ2-1; abundance: -; d_gene: -; v_gene: TRBV28; CDR3nt: TGTGCCAGCAGTGGGGGGTTGGGCAATGAGCAGTTCTTC; CDR3aa: CASSGGLGNEQFF
j_gene: TRBJ1-2; abundance: few; d_gene: -; v_gene: TRBV18; CDR3nt: TGTGCCAGCTCACCACCGAGTACAGGGTTGGATTTCTATGGCTACACCTTC; CDR3aa: CASSPPSTGLDFYGYTF
j_gene: TRBJ2-1; abundance: -; d_gene: -; v_gene: TRBV28; CDR3nt: TGTGCCAGCAGTTTACGGGGGAGTCTCTACAATGAGCAGTTCTTC; CDR3aa: CASSLRGSLYNEQFF
j_gene: TRBJ2-1; abundance: -; d_gene: -; v_gene: TRBV28; CDR3nt: TGTGCCAGCAGTTTAATGCCCCTACTAGCCCAAAACGACAATGAGCAGTTCTTC; CDR3aa: CASSLMPLLAQNDNEQFF
j_gene: TRBJ2-7; abundance: once; d_gene: TRBD1; v_gene: TRBV19; CDR3nt: TGTGCCAGTAGTATAGACTGGACAGGGGCCTACGAGCAGTACTTC; CDR3aa: CASSIDWTGAYEQYF
j_gene: TRBJ2-5; abundance: -; d_gene: TRBD2; v_gene: TRBV28; CDR3nt: TGTGCCACCAGAACCTGGACTAGCTCTCAAGAGACCCAGTACTTC; CDR3aa: CATRTWTSSQETQYF
j_gene: TRBJ1-5; abundance: once; d_gene: -; v_gene: TRBV7-9; CDR3nt: TGTGCCAGCAGCTTAGCGCTAACAGGGCCAAATCAGCCCCAGCATTTT; CDR3aa: CASSLALTGPNQPQHF
j_gene: TRBJ2-1; abundance: once; d_gene: -; v_gene: TRBV19; CDR3nt: TGTGCCAGTACCCCAGGGATAGCCTACAATGAGCAGTTCTTC; CDR3aa: CASTPGIAYNEQFF
j_gene: TRBJ1-2; abundance: few; d_gene: -; v_gene: TRBV12-3/TRBV12-4; CDR3nt: TGTGCCAGCAGTTTGAGGGGGTTGGATGGCTACACCTTC; CDR3aa: CASSLRGLDGYTF
j_gene: TRBJ1-2; abundance: -; d_gene: -; v_gene: TRBV6-4; CDR3nt: TGTGCCAGCAGTGTCCAGGGCTATGGCTACACCTTC; CDR3aa: CASSVQGYGYTF
j_gene: TRBJ2-3; abundance: few; d_gene: -; v_gene: TRBV6-2/TRBV6-3; CDR3nt: TGTGCCAGCAGTTACACCACATCCACGCAGTATTTT; CDR3aa: CASSYTTSTQYF
j_gene: TRBJ2-1; abundance: -; d_gene: TRBD2; v_gene: TRBV7-3; CDR3nt: TGTGCCAGCAGCTTAAAAATACCGGGACTAGCCTACAATGAGCAGTTCTTC; CDR3aa: CASSLKIPGLAYNEQFF
j_gene: TRBJ1-5; abundance: -; d_gene: -; v_gene: TRBV19; CDR3nt: TGTGCCAGTAGTACAGGTTTCAATCAGCCCCAGCATTTT; CDR3aa: CASSTGFNQPQHF
j_gene: TRBJ1-1; abundance: once; d_gene: TRBD1; v_gene: TRBV24-1; CDR3nt: TGTGCCACTCAGGCAGGGGGTTGGACTGAAGCTTTCTTT; CDR3aa: CATQAGGWTEAFF
j_gene: TRBJ2-2; abundance: -; d_gene: -; v_gene: TRBV21-1; CDR3nt: TGTGCCAGCAGCTCCCAGACAGGAAGGAACACCGGGGAGCTGTTTTTT; CDR3aa: CASSSQTGRNTGELFF
j_gene: TRBJ1-5; abundance: -; d_gene: -; v_gene: TRBV9; CDR3nt: TGTGCCAGCAGCCCCAACGGGGAGGAGGGCAATCAGCCCCAGCATTTT; CDR3aa: CASSPNGEEGNQPQHF
j_gene: TRBJ2-7; abundance: -; d_gene: -; v_gene: TRBV12-2; CDR3nt: TGTGCAAGTCGGACGGGACAGGGGGCTTCCGAGCAGTACTTC; CDR3aa: CASRTGQGASEQYF